The T cell receptor (beta chain) under discussion was sequenced for a study of blood T cells in healthy people across ages. Study-wide points: Shifts in expanded clonotypes may have been confounded by donor CMV status, which was unknown. Diversity estimates from one million T cells were considered underestimates.

This clonotype appeared many times. What it recognizes is unknown. Germline lookup yields CDR1 SNHLY and CDR2 FYNNEI. The CDR3 runs 15 residues. Trimming stripped 6 bases from V and 9 bases from J, with 24 bases between. For the second PCR, which ran for 7 to 11 cycles, a sample-barcoded 5' primer and a J-beta primer mix were used. TCRdb re-analysed the 5' RACE reads in MiXCR, keeping a single row per CDR3 protein. The data hold some 710,000 distinct CDR3 sequences, with about a fifth observed a single time. The sample comprised blood. The sequence derives from a man aged 65-85 years in good health. The chain couples TRBV2 to TRBJ2-7, with D perhaps matching TRBD1 or TRBD2 (6 bases each). The CDR3 spells CASSRGGQPKDGQYF. In DNA, the CDR3 is TGTGCCAGCAGCAGGGGAGGTCAGCCTAAAGATGGGCAGTACTTC.